This TCR beta chain was found in a study of cytomegalovirus exposure and HLA in healthy donors. V was trimmed by 1 base and J by 9 bases, leaving 13 bases between them. CDR1 is LNHDA, CDR2 SQIVND, per germline (reference sequence). This CDR3 contains 14 residues. Using immunoSEQ multiplex PCR, the repertoire was profiled, and TCRdb retains in-frame clones only, with some absent. The table includes 150,000 to 200,000 clones, 85% detected once. The chain uses TRBV19 and TRBJ1-3; D is uncertain. Sequenced input: PBMCs. This clonotype was obtained from a man between 18 and 35 years old in good health and CMV-seropositive. CDR3 sequence reads: CASSIAAAGVTIYF. CDR3 DNA sequence: TGTGCCAGTAGTATAGCGGCAGCCGGAGTCACCATATATTTT.